These T cell receptor beta chains were read from a single sample in a study of OX40 agonist ivuxolimab in advanced cancers. Data came from immunoSEQ multiplex PCR; TCRdb stores just in-frame clones and leaves some out. The sample yields 45,000 to 65,000 clones, 85% to 90% seen once. The specimen comprised CD4+ or CD8+ T cells sorted from blood, sampled in a trial of the OX40 agonist ivuxolimab. Receptors were obtained from an adult with an advanced solid tumor such as melanoma, head and neck, liver or kidney cancer. Both conserved end residues are part of each CDR3. The D gene is left open where the match is weak. Rows give clone size only sometimes, using once, few, many, or a class for an expanded clone.

len: 14
d_gene: NA
j_gene: TRBJ2-5
v_gene: TRBV7-2
abundance: NA
CDR3nt: TGTGCCAGCAGCTTAGTTAACAGGGAAGAGACCCAGTACTTC
CDR3aa: CASSLVNREETQYF

len: 14
d_gene: NA
j_gene: TRBJ1-4
v_gene: TRBV7-9
abundance: NA
CDR3nt: TGTGCCAGCAGGCGGGACACCTCTAATGAAAAACTGTTTTTT
CDR3aa: CASRRDTSNEKLFF

len: 15
d_gene: TRBD1
j_gene: TRBJ1-5
v_gene: TRBV10-3
abundance: NA
CDR3nt: TGTGCCATCTCTCGAGACCAGGGGGGCAATCAGCCCCAGCATTTT
CDR3aa: CAISRDQGGNQPQHF

len: 14
d_gene: NA
j_gene: TRBJ1-3
v_gene: TRBV6-5
abundance: NA
CDR3nt: TGTGCCAGCAGTAGGACATTAACTGGAAACACCATATATTTT
CDR3aa: CASSRTLTGNTIYF

len: 14
d_gene: NA
j_gene: TRBJ2-7
v_gene: TRBV5-3
abundance: NA
CDR3nt: TGTGCCAGAAGCCGCTTCGGACCGAGCTACGAGCAGTACTTC
CDR3aa: CARSRFGPSYEQYF

len: 14
d_gene: TRBD1
j_gene: TRBJ2-3
v_gene: TRBV19
abundance: NA
CDR3nt: TGTGCCAGTAACCCATTAGGGGGCGCAGATACGCAGTATTTT
CDR3aa: CASNPLGGADTQYF

len: 17
d_gene: NA
j_gene: TRBJ2-2
v_gene: TRBV2
abundance: NA
CDR3nt: TGTGCCAGCAGTGAACCTCCCTCCGGGGGAAGCGTCGGGGAGCTGTTTTTT
CDR3aa: CASSEPPSGGSVGELFF

len: 12
d_gene: NA
j_gene: TRBJ2-1
v_gene: TRBV14
abundance: NA
CDR3nt: TGTGCCAGCAGCCAAATAAACAATGAGCAGTTCTTC
CDR3aa: CASSQINNEQFF

len: 17
d_gene: NA
j_gene: TRBJ2-2
v_gene: TRBV7-6
abundance: NA
CDR3nt: TGTGCCAGCAGCCTCGGGACACCTACGACGAACACCGGGGAGCTGTTTTTT
CDR3aa: CASSLGTPTTNTGELFF

len: 17
d_gene: TRBD1
j_gene: TRBJ1-4
v_gene: TRBV11-3
abundance: NA
CDR3nt: TGTGCCAGCAGCTTTAAACCGGGACAGACAACTAATGAAAAACTGTTTTTT
CDR3aa: CASSFKPGQTTNEKLFF

len: 13
d_gene: TRBD2
j_gene: TRBJ2-1
v_gene: TRBV19
abundance: NA
CDR3nt: TGTGCCAGCGCGGGGGGGCTTTACAATGAGCAGTTCTTC
CDR3aa: CASAGGLYNEQFF

len: 17
d_gene: TRBD1
j_gene: TRBJ2-7
v_gene: TRBV12-5
abundance: NA
CDR3nt: TGTGCTAGTGGTTTGGCCAGAAACCGACAGGGGGAGCTCGGGCAGTACTTC
CDR3aa: CASGLARNRQGELGQYF

len: 16
d_gene: NA
j_gene: TRBJ2-3
v_gene: TRBV27
abundance: NA
CDR3nt: TGTGCCAGCAGTTTGCTCGGGAGTTTTGGAACAGATACGCAGTATTTT
CDR3aa: CASSLLGSFGTDTQYF

len: 14
d_gene: NA
j_gene: TRBJ2-7
v_gene: TRBV27
abundance: NA
CDR3nt: TGTGCCAGCAGTTTAGGGACCGATACCTACGAGCAGTACTTC
CDR3aa: CASSLGTDTYEQYF

len: 14
d_gene: NA
j_gene: TRBJ1-1
v_gene: TRBV18
abundance: NA
CDR3nt: TGTGCCAGCTCACCCAGGACAGATCTAACTGAAGCTTTCTTT
CDR3aa: CASSPRTDLTEAFF

len: 15
d_gene: NA
j_gene: TRBJ1-1
v_gene: TRBV18
abundance: once
CDR3nt: TGTGCCAGCTCCCCATTCTCGACGGAGAACACTGAAGCTTTCTTT
CDR3aa: CASSPFSTENTEAFF

len: 18
d_gene: TRBD2
j_gene: TRBJ2-7
v_gene: TRBV4-1
abundance: NA
CDR3nt: TGCGCCAGCAGCCAAGATCGGGGACTAGCGGGGAGCTCCTACGAGCAGTACTTC
CDR3aa: CASSQDRGLAGSSYEQYF

len: 15
d_gene: NA
j_gene: TRBJ2-1
v_gene: TRBV7-6
abundance: NA
CDR3nt: TGTGCCAGCAGCGTCGGAGGCCCGTCGGACAATGAGCAGTTCTTC
CDR3aa: CASSVGGPSDNEQFF

len: 14
d_gene: NA
j_gene: TRBJ2-5
v_gene: TRBV11-2
abundance: NA
CDR3nt: TGTGCCAGCAGCTACCTTAGGGTCCAAGAGACCCAGTACTTC
CDR3aa: CASSYLRVQETQYF

len: 14
d_gene: NA
j_gene: TRBJ2-5
v_gene: TRBV2
abundance: NA
CDR3nt: TGTGCCACCCGATTTAGCAGGGCTCGAGAGACCCAGTACTTC
CDR3aa: CATRFSRARETQYF

len: 13
d_gene: NA
j_gene: TRBJ2-5
v_gene: TRBV25-1
abundance: NA
CDR3nt: TGTGCCAGCAGTGCGGGCAACCAAGAGACCCAGTACTTC
CDR3aa: CASSAGNQETQYF

len: 17
d_gene: NA
j_gene: TRBJ1-3
v_gene: TRBV19
abundance: NA
CDR3nt: TGTGCCAGTAGTCCCGGGGTGATGAAGAGCTCTGGAAACACCATATATTTT
CDR3aa: CASSPGVMKSSGNTIYF

len: 16
d_gene: NA
j_gene: TRBJ2-3
v_gene: TRBV5-1
abundance: NA
CDR3nt: TGCGCCAGCAGCTTGGGGGCCCCGGGATCATCCGATACGCAGTATTTT
CDR3aa: CASSLGAPGSSDTQYF

len: 16
d_gene: TRBD2
j_gene: TRBJ2-7
v_gene: TRBV28
abundance: NA
CDR3nt: TGTGCCAGCAGGCTGTTCAGCGGGAATTCGATCTACGAGCAGTACTTC
CDR3aa: CASRLFSGNSIYEQYF

len: 16
d_gene: NA
j_gene: TRBJ1-3
v_gene: TRBV4-1
abundance: NA
CDR3nt: TGCGCCAGCAGCCAAGATAGTCGGGTCAAAGGAAACACCATATATTTT
CDR3aa: CASSQDSRVKGNTIYF

len: 15
d_gene: TRBD1
j_gene: TRBJ2-1
v_gene: TRBV7-2
abundance: NA
CDR3nt: TGTGCCAGCAGGTCCATCAGGACAGGGGATAATGAGCAGTTCTTC
CDR3aa: CASRSIRTGDNEQFF

len: 12
d_gene: NA
j_gene: TRBJ2-1
v_gene: TRBV9
abundance: NA
CDR3nt: TGTGCCAGCAGCGTAGACCGCAATGAGCAGTTCTTC
CDR3aa: CASSVDRNEQFF

len: 15
d_gene: TRBD1
j_gene: TRBJ1-5
v_gene: TRBV27
abundance: NA
CDR3nt: TGTGCCAGCAGCCCAGACGGGACAGGGTGGGGGCCCCAGCATTTT
CDR3aa: CASSPDGTGWGPQHF

len: 16
d_gene: NA
j_gene: TRBJ2-4
v_gene: TRBV27
abundance: NA
CDR3nt: TGTGCCAGCAGTCCCAGGGTGGAGGGGGTCAAAAACATTCAGTACTTC
CDR3aa: CASSPRVEGVKNIQYF

len: 15
d_gene: NA
j_gene: TRBJ2-4
v_gene: TRBV5-1
abundance: NA
CDR3nt: TGCGCCAGCAGCTTGGAGGGGTCACCGAAAAACATTCAGTACTTC
CDR3aa: CASSLEGSPKNIQYF

len: 14
d_gene: NA
j_gene: TRBJ1-5
v_gene: TRBV2
abundance: NA
CDR3nt: TGTGCCAGCAGCAGAGGGGAGATCAATCAGCCCCAGCATTTT
CDR3aa: CASSRGEINQPQHF

len: 14
d_gene: NA
j_gene: TRBJ1-1
v_gene: TRBV19
abundance: NA
CDR3nt: TGTGCCAGCAAGGGTCAACAGGGGAACACTGAAGCTTTCTTT
CDR3aa: CASKGQQGNTEAFF

len: 12
d_gene: TRBD2
j_gene: TRBJ2-7
v_gene: TRBV30
abundance: NA
CDR3nt: TGTGCCTGGAGGGGCGGGAGCTACGAGCAGTACTTC
CDR3aa: CAWRGGSYEQYF

len: 14
d_gene: NA
j_gene: TRBJ1-4
v_gene: TRBV10-1
abundance: NA
CDR3nt: TGCGCCAGCAGTGAGTCGAAAGATCCTGAAAAACTGTTTTTT
CDR3aa: CASSESKDPEKLFF

len: 13
d_gene: NA
j_gene: TRBJ2-5
v_gene: TRBV7-2
abundance: NA
CDR3nt: TGTGCCAGCAGCTTCGGACGACAAGAGACCCAGTACTTC
CDR3aa: CASSFGRQETQYF

len: 15
d_gene: TRBD2
j_gene: TRBJ2-1
v_gene: TRBV5-1
abundance: NA
CDR3nt: TGCGCCAGCAGCTTACTAGCGGGAGCTGTCTATGAGCAGTTCTTC
CDR3aa: CASSLLAGAVYEQFF

len: 15
d_gene: TRBD2
j_gene: TRBJ2-1
v_gene: TRBV7-7
abundance: NA
CDR3nt: TGTGCCAGCAGCCTAGCGGGGGGAAAAAACAATGAGCAGTTCTTC
CDR3aa: CASSLAGGKNNEQFF

len: 14
d_gene: TRBD1
j_gene: TRBJ2-1
v_gene: TRBV6-5
abundance: NA
CDR3nt: TGTGCCAGCAGTTGGACAGGAGGTTACAATGAGCAGTTCTTC
CDR3aa: CASSWTGGYNEQFF

len: 15
d_gene: TRBD2
j_gene: TRBJ2-3
v_gene: TRBV6-6
abundance: NA
CDR3nt: TGTGCCAGCAGTGTTAGCGGGGGAGAAGGCTTTACGCAGTATTTT
CDR3aa: CASSVSGGEGFTQYF

len: 17
d_gene: TRBD1
j_gene: TRBJ1-4
v_gene: TRBV5-1
abundance: once
CDR3nt: TGCGCCAGCAGCACAAAGACAGGGGGCTTGGCTAATGAAAAACTGTTTTTT
CDR3aa: CASSTKTGGLANEKLFF

len: 11
d_gene: TRBD2
j_gene: TRBJ2-1
v_gene: TRBV20-1
abundance: NA
CDR3nt: TGCAGACTAGCGGGTGGAAATGAGCAGTTCTTC
CDR3aa: CRLAGGNEQFF

len: 16
d_gene: TRBD2
j_gene: TRBJ2-1
v_gene: TRBV2
abundance: NA
CDR3nt: TGTGCCAGCAGACCAGCTAGCGGGATACCCTACAATGAGCAGTTCTTC
CDR3aa: CASRPASGIPYNEQFF

len: 15
d_gene: NA
j_gene: TRBJ1-1
v_gene: TRBV2
abundance: NA
CDR3nt: TGTGCCAGCAGTATTATGACAGCGGACAAGGGGGAAGCTTTCTTT
CDR3aa: CASSIMTADKGEAFF

len: 17
d_gene: NA
j_gene: TRBJ1-5
v_gene: TRBV11-3
abundance: NA
CDR3nt: TGTGCCAGCAGCTTAGGGGCAGGTATCCGAAGCAATCAGCCCCAGCATTTT
CDR3aa: CASSLGAGIRSNQPQHF

len: 11
d_gene: NA
j_gene: TRBJ2-4
v_gene: TRBV6-5
abundance: NA
CDR3nt: TGTGCCAGCGGCGAAGACCGCGTGACAAACTTC
CDR3aa: CASGEDRVTNF

len: 15
d_gene: TRBD1
j_gene: TRBJ1-2
v_gene: TRBV28
abundance: NA
CDR3nt: TGTGCCAGCAGTTTAAACAGGGGGGATAACTATGGCTACACCTTC
CDR3aa: CASSLNRGDNYGYTF

len: 15
d_gene: TRBD1
j_gene: TRBJ1-4
v_gene: TRBV7-8
abundance: NA
CDR3nt: TGTGCCAGCAGCTTAGGAGGGACAGGGAATGAAAAACTGTTTTTT
CDR3aa: CASSLGGTGNEKLFF

len: 15
d_gene: NA
j_gene: TRBJ1-2
v_gene: TRBV28
abundance: NA
CDR3nt: TGTGCCAGCAGTTTATTGGTCTCAATTAACTATGGCTACACCTTC
CDR3aa: CASSLLVSINYGYTF

len: 18
d_gene: TRBD2
j_gene: TRBJ2-2
v_gene: TRBV5-4
abundance: NA
CDR3nt: TGTGCCAGCAGCCCCAGAATAAGCCCGGGACTAGAAAGGGGGGAGCTGTTTTTT
CDR3aa: CASSPRISPGLERGELFF

len: 16
d_gene: NA
j_gene: TRBJ1-2
v_gene: TRBV5-5
abundance: NA
CDR3nt: TGTGCCAGCAGCCGGCAGGCGGAACTCCCTAACTATGGCTACACCTTC
CDR3aa: CASSRQAELPNYGYTF

len: 12
d_gene: NA
j_gene: TRBJ2-1
v_gene: TRBV7-2
abundance: NA
CDR3nt: TGTGCCAGCAGCTTAGACAGGGGAGGAAAGTTCTTC
CDR3aa: CASSLDRGGKFF

len: 18
d_gene: TRBD2
j_gene: TRBJ2-1
v_gene: TRBV19
abundance: NA
CDR3nt: TGTGCCACAGAGTTGGGGACTAGCGGGAGTTCTTCCTACAATGAGCAGTTCTTC
CDR3aa: CATELGTSGSSSYNEQFF

len: 13
d_gene: NA
j_gene: TRBJ1-2
v_gene: TRBV28
abundance: NA
CDR3nt: TGTGCCAGCAGTTTGCAGCAGTTCTATGGCTACACCTTC
CDR3aa: CASSLQQFYGYTF

len: 14
d_gene: NA
j_gene: TRBJ1-3
v_gene: TRBV30
abundance: once
CDR3nt: TGTGCCTGGAGACGCAGGGAATCTGGAAACACCATATATTTT
CDR3aa: CAWRRRESGNTIYF

len: 16
d_gene: TRBD2
j_gene: TRBJ2-3
v_gene: TRBV7-2
abundance: NA
CDR3nt: TGTGCCAGCAGCTTAGCCTCGGGCGGGAGAAGAGATACGCAGTATTTT
CDR3aa: CASSLASGGRRDTQYF

len: 13
d_gene: NA
j_gene: TRBJ1-2
v_gene: TRBV28
abundance: NA
CDR3nt: TGTGCCAGCAGTCCACGGTATCGGACCGGCTACACCTTC
CDR3aa: CASSPRYRTGYTF

len: 15
d_gene: TRBD1
j_gene: TRBJ1-4
v_gene: TRBV2
abundance: NA
CDR3nt: TGTGCCAGCAGTCCAAGACAGGGTTCTAATGAAAAACTGTTTTTT
CDR3aa: CASSPRQGSNEKLFF